This T cell receptor beta chain was identified during a study of T cells in Graves' hyperthyroidism and ophthalmopathy (dated by TCRdb to the late 2010s). At the level of the whole study: Peripheral blood was collected at initial diagnosis, before any treatment. The paper describes TCR Vbeta CDR3 sequencing of 140 or so peripheral blood samples, made up of fewer than 50 ophthalmopathy patients, around 73 hyperthyroidism patients and roughly 17 progressor patients. The roughly 100 discovery patients were randomly divided into training and test sets at a 7:3 ratio. An independent validation cohort of about 19 hyperthyroidism patients and about 15 patients who later progressed to ophthalmopathy tested prospective prediction of ophthalmopathy. After blood sampling, hyperthyroidism patients were treated with methimazole at a starting dose of 30 mg daily, and ophthalmopathy patients were treated with high-dose intravenous methylprednisolone. To identify TCR V-J signatures that set the groups apart, the researchers used a discovery cohort of roughly 100 patients, made up of 40 to 45 with Graves' ophthalmopathy and 57 with stable Graves' hyperthyroidism. In addition, the study compared T-cell repertoires in thyroid tissue and in blood from roughly 6 Graves' hyperthyroidism patients.

Stable Graves' hyperthyroidism was defined as no progression to ophthalmopathy during 18 months of follow-up. The hyperthyroidism patients were between 18 and 65 years old and newly diagnosed, with a disease duration of less than 2 months. Any patient with an uncontrolled infection, another autoimmune disease, pregnancy or lactation was excluded. Diagnoses were established on the basis of clinical symptoms, serum thyroxine and TRAb, thyroid ultrasound, and orbital computed tomography. Ficoll-Paque density gradient centrifugation was used to isolate PBMCs from about 10 ml of fresh peripheral blood. Total RNA was extracted using Trizol reagent, and RNA quality was assessed on an Agilent 2100 Bioanalyzer. This clonotype was counted at least ten times. Its antigen is unknown. The record has no base qualities; no much larger clone is one base away. Trimming at the junction amounts to 5 bases on V and 5 bases on J, and the germline ends lie 15 bases apart. The germline V gene (reference sequence) specifies DFQATT as CDR1 and SNEGSKA as CDR2. The CDR3 has 13 amino acids, counting the end cysteine and phenylalanine. CDR3 DNA is the only sequence kept; it has 39 bases, read in frame from the first base.

The TCR beta CDR3 regions were amplified from RNA transcripts. A first-round RT-PCR of the TCR CDR3 used the HTBI primer set with the Qiagen OneStep RT-PCR kit. Libraries were constructed in a second round of multiplex PCR, after which size selection and purification were performed. The libraries were sequenced on an Illumina HiSeq2000 using paired-end 100 bp reads. The paper's processing steps were these. SOAPnuke was used to process the raw data, removing reads that contained adapters or uncalled bases, had a mean Phred below 15, or lacked an exact match to the constant primer or identifier. High-quality paired reads were merged using COPE v1.2.5, and each unique nucleotide sequence was defined as a clonotype. Clonotypes were aligned to IMGT TRBV, TRBD and TRBJ reference segments using MiTCR v1.1. The analysis included only V-J combinations with a frequency above 0.0001, which together covered 99.2% of the repertoires. A TCS score was defined as the ratio between F50 (clonal expansion) and ExV (chaos), using BLOSUM62-based TCRdist between CDR3 peptides within each V-J. Welch's t-statistics and random forest reduced approximately 520 V-J features to 13, which were used in a naive Bayes classifier (R e1071). The Morisita-Horn index was used to measure how similar the thyroid and blood repertoires were. In TCRdb, the public reads were trimmed at Q25 with fastp and aligned with MiXCR, with productive beta chains retained. CDR3 protein duplicates are merged, each entry listing the most common genes and DNA. The V and J calls shown here were made by TCRdb, not taken from the authors' results. The sample data list around 700,000 distinct CDR3 sequences, and under 45% of these were observed just once. The ten most abundant clones make up around 29% of the sample.

On the study overall, not on this receptor specifically: Most expanded thyroid clonotypes (frequency above 0.001) were also found in blood, which suggests that blood repertoires may mirror thyroid immune responses. Ophthalmopathy was separated from stable hyperthyroidism by a 13 V-J signature model, with over 85% sensitivity and about 81% specificity obtained in cross-validation and 80%/75% obtained in testing. No statistical method was used to set the sample size in advance, and investigators knew the group allocation. In validation, the model predicted progression to ophthalmopathy with around 71% sensitivity and about 72% specificity, a median of about 6 months before onset.

The V and J genes are TRBV20-1 and TRBJ1-1; tentative D gene TRBD1, with 6 bases matching. Material: blood. This TCR was recovered from a woman aged 35 to 49 with Graves' hyperthyroidism. The nucleotide sequence reads TGCAGTGCTCCACGACAGGTAGGAACTGAAGCTTTCTTT. Its amino acids are CSAPRQVGTEAFF.